What follows are 30 T cell receptor beta chains derived from one specimen sequenced in a study of cytomegalovirus exposure and HLA in healthy donors. Sequencing used immunoSEQ multiplex PCR; TCRdb keeps in-frame clones, though not all of them. Among about 120,000 clones, approximately 90% were seen once, and the ten largest hold more than 1.4%. Material: PBMCs. The receptors shown here come from a young woman in good health and CMV-seropositive.

In DNA, the CDR3 is TGCGCCAGCAGCCAAGATGGGGGGATCTGGGTGACGGACACCGGGGAGCTGTTTTTT. Protein: CASSQDGGIWVTDTGELFF. This chain connects TRBV4-1 to TRBJ2-2, with D perhaps matching TRBD2 (6 bases). This CDR3 region has 19 residues. With 0 bases removed from V and 3 bases from J, the gap between germline ends came to 20 bases. The germline V gene encodes CDR1 MGHRA and CDR2 YSYEKL.

The chain couples TRBV4-3 to TRBJ2-3; TRBD1 is a possible D gene (5 bases). Germline CDR1 reads LGHNA; CDR2 reads YSLEER. The CDR3 spans 15 residues. Between the trimmed V and J ends, which lost 4 bases and 0 bases, there was a span of 11 bases. The CDR3 reads CASSLGAESTDTQYF. In DNA, the CDR3 is TGCGCCAGCAGCCTAGGGGCAGAGAGCACAGATACGCAGTATTTT.

The chain couples TRBV2 to TRBJ2-1, with unresolved D. CDR1 and CDR2 (germline): SNHLY, FYNNEI. V lost 4 bases to trimming and J lost 3 bases, with 7 bases between them. The CDR3 runs 13 residues. The CDR3 sequence is CASSGYYYNEQFF. CDR3 DNA sequence: TGTGCCAGCAGTGGCTATTACTACAATGAGCAGTTCTTC. Combining the CDR3 with reference TRBV2 and TRBJ2-1 gives the whole variable domain EPEVTQTPSHQVTQMGQEVILRCVPISNHLYFYWYRQILGQKVEFLVSFYNNEISEKSEIFDDQFSVERPDGSNFTLKIRSTKLEDSAMYFCASSGYYYNEQFFGPGTRLTVL.

This chain joins TRBV10-1 and TRBJ1-4; D is unresolved. This CDR3 is 15 amino acids long. Germline lookup yields CDR1 WNHNN and CDR2 SYGVQD (reference sequence). Trimming removed 8 bases at V and 11 bases at J, with 24 bases between. The CDR3: CASRASLGGGNKLFF. The CDR3 DNA sequence: TGCGCCAGCCGGGCCAGCCTGGGCGGAGGGAATAAACTGTTTTTT.

V and J are TRBV5-6 and TRBJ2-3, with D possibly TRBD2 on 5 matching bases. Trimming took 0 bases from V and 1 from J, leaving 9 bases between them. Germline CDR1 SGHDT, CDR2 YYEEEE. The CDR3 consists of 15 residues. The CDR3 reads CASSLEWERTDTQYF. The CDR3 DNA sequence: TGTGCCAGCAGCTTGGAGTGGGAGCGCACAGATACGCAGTATTTT.

The genes are TRBV15 and TRBJ1-1; weak D call: TRBD1 (6 bases). Deletions cut 7 bases from V and 0 bases from J, with 9 bases between. The CDR3 sequence is 13 residues long. Germline CDR1 LNHNV, CDR2 YYDKDF (reference sequence). CDR3 DNA: TGTGCCACCACCGGACAGTTGAACACTGAAGCTTTCTTT. Translating it yields CATTGQLNTEAFF.

The chain has TRBV4-3 and TRBJ1-5; no definite D call. The V gene lost 4 bases and the J gene lost 6 bases, with 10 bases spanning the gap. CDR1 and CDR2 (germline): LGHNA, YSLEER. This CDR3 spans 13 amino acids. For the CDR3, the DNA is TGCGCCAGCAGCCTCTATCTTGGTCAGCCCCAGCATTTT. Translation gives CASSLYLGQPQHF.

This sequence joins TRBV11-2 and TRBJ2-1, with a possible D match to TRBD1 (5 bases). Per the germline V gene, CDR1 is SGHAT and CDR2 is FQNNGV. There are 11 residues in the CDR3. Trimming took off 6 bases at V and 10 bases at J, with 10 bases between the two ends. The CDR3 nucleotides are TGTGCCAGCAGTCACTACAGGGAGCAGTTCTTC. Translation gives CASSHYREQFF.

This clone was detected a few times. Here the CDR3 reads CASSEATSGADTQYF. CDR3 bases: TGTGCCAGCAGTGAAGCGACTAGCGGGGCAGATACGCAGTATTTT. This chain connects TRBV6-1 to TRBJ2-3; 11 bases fit TRBD2. There are 15 residues in the CDR3. V lost 0 bases to trimming and J lost 4 bases; unmatched junction nucleotides: 0. Germline V gene sequence: CDR1 MNHNS, CDR2 SASEGT.

V gene TRBV18 combines with J gene TRBJ2-2; 9 bases agree with TRBD2. V was clipped by 4 bases and J by 6 bases; unmatched bases: 3. In germline, CDR1 is KGHSH, CDR2 LQKENI. The CDR3 has 14 residues. DNA for the CDR3: TGTGCCAGCTCACTAGCGGGAGATGCCGGGGAGCTGTTTTTT. Translating it yields CASSLAGDAGELFF.

The chain has TRBV7-9 and TRBJ2-1; TRBD2 is a possible D gene (5 bases). Between the trimmed V and J ends, which lost 5 bases and 4 bases, there was a span of 12 bases. The CDR3 is made up of 14 amino acids. Germline CDR1 SEHNR, CDR2 FQNEAQ (reference sequence). This CDR3 reads CASSPSRRYNEQFF. CDR3 DNA sequence: TGTGCCAGCAGCCCTAGCCGACGGTACAATGAGCAGTTCTTC.

The V call is TRBV5-6, the J call TRBJ1-6; the match to TRBD1 covers 8 bases. Germline V lookup: CDR1 SGHDT, CDR2 YYEEEE. V shed 2 bases, J shed 5 bases, and the junction held 3 bases outside the gene matches. This CDR3 comprises 15 residues. CDR3 coding DNA: TGTGCCAGCAGCTTAGGGACAGGAGATAATTCACCCCTCCACTTT. As protein: CASSLGTGDNSPLHF.

This chain uses TRBV12-5 with TRBJ2-7, with 9 bases that match TRBD1. Germline V gives CDR1 LGHNT, CDR2 FRNRAP. There are 15 residues in the CDR3. V was pared by 1 base and J by 0 bases, with 1 base of the junction left unmatched. The DNA for the CDR3 is TGTGCTAGTGGTTTGGACAGGGGGCTCTCCTACGAGCAGTACTTC. This gives the protein CASGLDRGLSYEQYF.

The chain uses TRBV4-1 and TRBJ2-2, with a weak D call TRBD2 (6 bases). From germline, CDR1 is MGHRA and CDR2 YSYEKL. The CDR3 is 15 residues long. V was shortened by 1 base and J by 1 base, with 7 bases between the two germline ends. The CDR3 sequence is CASSQVGRNTGELFF. The CDR3 nucleotides are TGCGCCAGCAGCCAAGTCGGGAGGAACACCGGGGAGCTGTTTTTT.

The V gene is TRBV7-2, the J gene TRBJ2-1; TRBD2 matches at 13 bases. This CDR3 spans 17 amino acids. Germline V gene data show CDR1 as SGHTA and CDR2 as FQGNSA. V was pared by 5 bases and J by 0 bases, with 4 bases of the junction left unmatched. The CDR3 sequence is CASSGRTSGSSYNEQFF. CDR3 nucleotides: TGTGCCAGCAGCGGGAGGACTAGCGGGAGCTCCTACAATGAGCAGTTCTTC.

J is TRBJ1-5 and V is TRBV2; 7 bases are a match to TRBD1. The CDR3 spans 13 residues. In germline, CDR1 is SNHLY, CDR2 FYNNEI. The junction had 7 bases not matched to a gene; V was cut back by 8 bases and J by 6 bases. The chain's CDR3 is CASGRDSVQPQHF. In DNA, the CDR3 is TGTGCCAGCGGGCGGGACAGCGTTCAGCCCCAGCATTTT.

V usage is TRBV29-1 and J usage is TRBJ2-3, with TRBD1 matching over 9 bases. With 3 bases clipped from V and 4 bases from J, the junction kept 8 bases outside the gene matches. The CDR3 runs 15 residues. In germline, CDR1 is SQVTM, CDR2 ANQGSEA. CDR3 sequence reads: CSVDGQGIDPDTQYF. DNA for the CDR3: TGCAGCGTTGACGGACAGGGGATCGACCCAGATACGCAGTATTTT.

The V call is TRBV30, the J call TRBJ1-4; D not resolved. The CDR3 is 10 residues long. Germline CDR1 and CDR2: GTSNPN and SVGIG (reference sequence). The V and J ends lost 5 bases and 7 bases respectively, with 5 bases between them. CDR3 sequence (DNA): TGTGCCTGGGGGCTTGAAAAACTGTTTTTT. It translates to CAWGLEKLFF. Full variable domain (outside the CDR3, taken from reference TRBV30 and TRBJ1-4): SQTIHQWPATLVQPVGSPLSLECTVEGTSNPNLYWYRQAAGRGLQLLFYSVGIGQISSEVPQNLSASRPQDRQFILSSKKLLLSDSGFYLCAWGLEKLFFGSGTQLSVL.

The V and J genes are TRBV28 and TRBJ2-3; D is unresolved. V shed 8 bases and J shed 2 bases, with 11 bases lying between them. There are 13 residues in the CDR3. From germline, CDR1 is MDHEN and CDR2 SYDVKM. The CDR3 coding sequence is TGTGCCAGCGGAGCGCCAAACACAGATACGCAGTATTTT. It specifies CASGAPNTDTQYF.

The chain employs TRBV4-1 and TRBJ2-1; 7 bases align to TRBD2. This CDR3 spans 16 amino acids. The ends lost 2 bases at V and 3 bases at J; junction bases unmatched: 7. Germline V gene data show CDR1 as MGHRA and CDR2 as YSYEKL. The CDR3 region has the DNA TGCGCCAGCAGCCAATTTGGGCCTAGCGGCTACAATGAGCAGTTCTTC. Amino acid sequence: CASSQFGPSGYNEQFF.

The gene calls are TRBV5-1 and TRBJ2-5; D not resolved. Between the trimmed V and J ends, which lost 4 bases and 4 bases, there was a span of 11 bases. The CDR3 consists of 13 residues. Per the germline V gene, CDR1 is SGHRS and CDR2 is YFSETQ. The chain's CDR3 is CASSLDPGETQYF. CDR3 in DNA: TGCGCCAGCAGCCTCGACCCAGGAGAGACCCAGTACTTC.

There are a few counts of this clone. The J gene is TRBJ1-4, the V gene TRBV13, with D possibly matching TRBD1 (6 bases). The CDR3 covers 13 residues. Trimming took off 5 bases at V and 7 bases at J, with 11 bases between the two ends. Germline V gene lookup returns CDR1 PRHDT and CDR2 FYEKMQ (reference sequence). The CDR3 DNA reads TGTGCCAGCAGCACACAGGGTCGTGAAAAACTGTTTTTT. Encoded protein: CASSTQGREKLFF.

The CDR3 is CASSPGTLNNEQFF. CDR3 sequence (DNA): TGTGCCAGCAGCCCCGGGACTCTAAACAATGAGCAGTTCTTC. The chain carries TRBV7-2 and TRBJ2-1; TRBD2 might be the D (6 bases). Trimming removed 5 bases from V and 5 bases from J, with 13 bases in between. Germline values: CDR1 SGHTA, CDR2 FQGNSA. The CDR3 is made up of 14 amino acids.

The genes are TRBV5-1 and TRBJ1-4; 8 bases are a match to TRBD1. CDR1 is SGHRS, CDR2 YFSETQ, per germline. This CDR3 contains 15 residues. The V and J ends lost 4 bases and 4 bases, in that order; junction bases with no gene match: 6. The CDR3 spells CASSIRTGINEKLFF. CDR3 in DNA: TGCGCCAGCAGCATACGGACAGGGATTAATGAAAAACTGTTTTTT.

The chain joins TRBV25-1 to TRBJ1-6; TRBD1 agrees at 7 bases. J was trimmed by 8 bases and V by 3 bases; bases with no gene match: 7. CDR3 length: 15 amino acids. In germline, CDR1 is MGHDK, CDR2 SYGVNS. The CDR3 sequence is CASSEAGGKDSPLHF. DNA for the CDR3: TGTGCCAGCAGTGAGGCAGGGGGTAAAGATTCACCCCTCCACTTT.

This sequence joins TRBV11-2 and TRBJ2-7; 8 positions agree with TRBD2. In germline, CDR1 is SGHAT, CDR2 FQNNGV. The junction had 8 bases not matched to a gene; V was cut back by 3 bases and J by 4 bases. This CDR3 region has 15 residues. CDR3: CASSFASGPGYEQYF. The DNA for the CDR3 is TGTGCCAGCAGCTTCGCTAGCGGGCCCGGATACGAGCAGTACTTC.

This clone was seen just once. The chain is built from TRBV5-6 and TRBJ2-1, with 11 bases identical to TRBD2. The CDR3 has 16 residues. The trim removed 4 bases at V and 2 bases at J, leaving 5 bases unmatched. Germline V lookup: CDR1 SGHDT, CDR2 YYEEEE. The CDR3 sequence: CASSPIAGGPYNEQFF. The CDR3 DNA is TGTGCCAGCAGCCCCATAGCGGGAGGGCCCTACAATGAGCAGTTCTTC.

This clone was observed a handful of times. The chain links TRBV7-2 to TRBJ2-7, with TRBD1 as a possible D gene (7 bases). There are 14 residues in the CDR3. Trimming shortened V by 4 bases and J by 5 bases, and 15 bases separated the two germline ends. Germline V gene sequence: CDR1 SGHTA, CDR2 FQGNSA. In nucleotides, the CDR3 is TGTGCCAGCAGCTCCTCGACAGGGAGGCACGAGCAGTACTTC. This codes for CASSSSTGRHEQYF.

This chain connects TRBV7-2 to TRBJ2-3; TRBD2 agrees at 9 bases. Germline V gene sequence: CDR1 SGHTA, CDR2 FQGNSA. With 6 bases clipped from V and 4 bases from J, the junction kept 5 bases outside the gene matches. This CDR3 comprises 14 residues. The CDR3 DNA is TGTGCCAGCAGTCGTAGCGGGGGACCAGATACGCAGTATTTT. Protein product: CASSRSGGPDTQYF.

The chain combines TRBV4-1 with TRBJ1-5; 8 nucleotides line up with TRBD1. V lost 6 bases to trimming and J lost 3 bases; unmatched junction nucleotides: 10. Germline V lookup: CDR1 MGHRA, CDR2 YSYEKL. This CDR3 has 16 residues. The CDR3 loop reads CASRQTGGGPNQPQHF. The CDR3 DNA is TGCGCCAGCAGACAAACAGGGGGTGGCCCCAATCAGCCCCAGCATTTT.